These 12 T cell receptor beta chains were all obtained from the same sample, sequenced in a study of blood T cell repertoires in COVID-19 (dated by TCRdb to between 2020 and 2021). Libraries were prepared through the immunoSEQ multiplex PCR assay. TCRdb's version of the immuneACCESS table is confined to in-frame rearrangements and falls short of the full clone set. An unresolved V gene accounts for under half of the shortfall where checked; the remainder is of unknown origin. Within this sample are around 160,000 clones, with about 83% of them counted one time only. Together, the top ten hold around 5.4% of the sample. The sample consisted of PBMCs or T cells enriched from blood (not recorded which). The receptors stem from a woman aged 45-59 years who had been exposed to COVID-19.

This clone turned up a few times. The V gene is TRBV11-2, the J gene TRBJ2-7; D remains unclear. Trimming cost V 4 bases and J 2 bases, with 12 bases left between them. The CDR3 is made up of 14 amino acids. The germline gives CDR1 SGHAT, CDR2 FQNNGV. The CDR3 coding sequence is TGTGCCAGCAGCTGGGCTGGCGCTGCCTACGAGCAGTACTTC. This translates into CASSWAGAAYEQYF.

The CDR3 spells CASSLYWTGGGNTEAFF. The CDR3 bases are TGTGCCAGCAGCTTATATTGGACAGGGGGCGGCAACACTGAAGCTTTCTTT. The chain links TRBV7-8 to TRBJ1-1, with TRBD1 identical over 11 bases. This CDR3 spans 17 amino acids. Germline V gene lookup returns CDR1 SGHVS and CDR2 FQNEAQ. Unmatched junction bases numbered 7, after V lost 2 bases and J lost 2 bases.

V gene TRBV9 combines with J gene TRBJ2-2, with 11 bases identical to TRBD2. After removal of 1 base from V and 7 bases from J, the junction contained 6 bases not matched to a gene. The CDR3 contains 16 residues. Germline CDR1 reads SGDLS; CDR2 reads YYNGEE. The CDR3 here is CASSVKLAGVHGELFF. The CDR3 nucleotides are TGTGCCAGCAGCGTAAAACTAGCGGGAGTTCACGGGGAGCTGTTTTTT.

The chain carries TRBV27 and TRBJ2-5, with 9 bases identical to TRBD2. Trimming at V came to 6 bases and at J to 1 base, leaving 6 bases not matched to a gene. CDR1 and CDR2 (germline): MNHEY, SMNVEV (reference sequence). The CDR3 has 15 amino acids. CDR3 amino acids: CASRPSGGIQETQYF. The CDR3 nucleotides are TGTGCCAGCAGGCCCAGCGGGGGGATCCAAGAGACCCAGTACTTC.

This clone was detected a few times. The V gene is TRBV5-1, the J gene TRBJ1-1; the D gene is possibly TRBD1 (6 bases). Deletions cut 5 bases from V and 5 bases from J, with 16 bases between. The V gene's germline CDR1 is SGHRS and CDR2 YFSETQ. The CDR3 loop spans 14 amino acids. The CDR3 here is CASSQQGARTEAFF. CDR3 sequence (DNA): TGCGCCAGCAGTCAACAGGGTGCCCGGACTGAAGCTTTCTTT.

The chain employs TRBV6-6 and TRBJ2-1; tentatively, D is TRBD2 (6 bases). V lost 2 bases and J lost 8, with 16 bases in between. The V gene's germline CDR1 is MNHNY and CDR2 SVGAGI (reference sequence). The CDR3 consists of 15 residues. CDR3 sequence (DNA): TGTGCCAGCAGTTACGGGCTAGCGCCTGGGGATGAGCAGTTCTTC. It translates to CASSYGLAPGDEQFF.

The V and J genes are TRBV6-5 and TRBJ1-1; 8 bases fit TRBD1. Per germline, CDR1 MNHEY and CDR2 SVGAGI. Germline trimming cut 10 bases from V and 6 bases from J; bases unmatched to any gene: 7. The CDR3 runs to 12 residues. Written as DNA, the CDR3 is TGTGCCACCCGGACAGGGTGGGCTGAAGCTTTCTTT. This codes for CATRTGWAEAFF.

J is TRBJ1-1 and V is TRBV7-9, with 7 bases identical to TRBD1. V trimming: 0 bases; J trimming: 5 bases; junction bases outside the gene matches: 3. Germline lookup yields CDR1 SEHNR and CDR2 FQNEAQ (reference sequence). The CDR3 is 14 amino acids. The chain's CDR3 is CASSLARGRTEAFF. DNA for the CDR3: TGTGCCAGCAGCTTAGCCAGGGGGAGAACTGAAGCTTTCTTT.

A few counts support this clone. The chain links TRBV19 to TRBJ1-5; D uncertain. The V and J ends lost 5 bases and 7 bases respectively, with 18 bases between them. Germline CDR1 is LNHDA and CDR2 is SQIVND (reference sequence). The CDR3 runs 15 residues. CDR3 in DNA: TGTGCCAGTAGTGAGGAGGGCCCGAGGCGGCAGCCCCAGCATTTT. Residues: CASSEEGPRRQPQHF.

As for this clone: This same CDR3 is encoded by further DNA sequences in the sample. This chain uses TRBV9 with TRBJ2-7, with a possible D match to TRBD1 (6 bases). Per germline, CDR1 SGDLS and CDR2 YYNGEE. The V end was cut by 3 bases, the J end by 1 base, with 8 bases between. CDR3 length equals 13 residues. In DNA form, the CDR3 reads TGTGCCAGCAGCGCAGGACAGTCCTACGAGCAGTACTTC. It encodes CASSAGQSYEQYF.

In DNA form, the CDR3 reads TGTGCCATCAGTCCAGGACAGGGTTTTCAGCCCCAGCATTTT. It yields the protein CAISPGQGFQPQHF. The chain carries TRBV10-3 and TRBJ1-5, with 8 nucleotides matching TRBD1. Germline V CDR1 and CDR2: ENHRY, SYGVKD. V shed 5 bases, J shed 6 bases, and the junction held 6 bases outside the gene matches. The CDR3 is 14 residues long.

Only a few counts were recorded for this clone. The chain uses TRBV6-4 and TRBJ2-3, with 11 positions matching TRBD2. Per germline, CDR1 MRHNA and CDR2 SNTAGT. With V trimmed by 2 bases and J by 5 bases, 0 bases remained unmatched. CDR3 length: 14 residues. CDR3 nucleotides: TGTGCCAGCAGTGACGGACTAGCGGGAGATACGCAGTATTTT. It encodes CASSDGLAGDTQYF.